This is a list of T cell receptor beta chains from one sample in a study of T cells in localized non-small cell lung cancer. Profiled with immunoSEQ multiplex PCR; TCRdb holds only in-frame clones, not every one. The sample includes 3,000 or so clones, about 25% seen only once; the top ten take roughly 8.6%. The sample consisted of lung tumor tissue, taken before any cancer treatment. Receptor source: a male donor aged 60 or over with stage III lung adenocarcinoma. Each CDR3 is given with its conserved first and last residue. Fields, in order: V gene, D gene, J gene, clone size, CDR3 DNA, CDR3 protein. A D gene is named only where the DNA matches it firmly. Rows may omit the clone size; those that give it use once, few, many or a size class.

v_gene: TRBV6-8
d_gene: TRBD2
j_gene: TRBJ2-1
abundance: few
CDR3nt: TGTGCCAGCAGCTCGGGACTAGCTAATGAGCAGTTCTTC
CDR3aa: CASSSGLANEQFF

v_gene: TRBV15
d_gene: TRBD2
j_gene: TRBJ2-5
abundance: -
CDR3nt: TGTGCCACCAGCAGAGGATGGTCTAGCGGGGGGCCCGGCTCGCGGACCCAGTACTTC
CDR3aa: CATSRGWSSGGPGSRTQYF

v_gene: TRBV5-1
d_gene: TRBD2
j_gene: TRBJ2-1
abundance: -
CDR3nt: TGCGCCAGCAGCTGGATTACTAGCGGAACCTACAATGAGCAGTTCTTC
CDR3aa: CASSWITSGTYNEQFF

v_gene: TRBV28
d_gene: -
j_gene: TRBJ2-1
abundance: medium-sized
CDR3nt: TGTGCCAGCAGTTTATTCGGACAACACTACAATGAGCAGTTCTTC
CDR3aa: CASSLFGQHYNEQFF

v_gene: TRBV18
d_gene: -
j_gene: TRBJ1-1
abundance: -
CDR3nt: TGTGCCAGCTCACCTCGGTCGTCAGGGCAGGGGAACACTGAAGCTTTCTTT
CDR3aa: CASSPRSSGQGNTEAFF

v_gene: TRBV5-1
d_gene: -
j_gene: TRBJ2-2
abundance: -
CDR3nt: TGCGCCAGCAGCCTGGACAGATCGGCCGGGGAGCTGTTTTTT
CDR3aa: CASSLDRSAGELFF

v_gene: TRBV28
d_gene: TRBD1
j_gene: TRBJ2-6
abundance: few
CDR3nt: TGTGCCAGCAGTTTATCTGGACAGGGGAAAGCTGGGGCCAACGTCCTGACTTTC
CDR3aa: CASSLSGQGKAGANVLTF

v_gene: TRBV15
d_gene: TRBD2
j_gene: TRBJ2-7
abundance: -
CDR3nt: TGTGCCACCAGCAGAGGCCCCCAAGCGGGAGGCTACGAGCAGTACTTC
CDR3aa: CATSRGPQAGGYEQYF

v_gene: TRBV30
d_gene: -
j_gene: TRBJ1-1
abundance: few
CDR3nt: TGTGCCTGGAGTATCGTAGCCTTAGAAGCTTTCTTT
CDR3aa: CAWSIVALEAFF

v_gene: TRBV14
d_gene: -
j_gene: TRBJ1-1
abundance: few
CDR3nt: TGTGCCAGCAGCCTGAGCAGGTATAACACTGAAGCTTTCTTT
CDR3aa: CASSLSRYNTEAFF

v_gene: TRBV29-1
d_gene: -
j_gene: TRBJ1-2
abundance: -
CDR3nt: TGCAGCCCCCCTCACCCCGGGGAAACTAACTATGGCTACACCTTC
CDR3aa: CSPPHPGETNYGYTF

v_gene: TRBV19
d_gene: TRBD2
j_gene: TRBJ2-1
abundance: -
CDR3nt: TGTGCCAGTAGCCCCGGGGCCGGGAGGAATAATGAGCAGTTCTTC
CDR3aa: CASSPGAGRNNEQFF

v_gene: TRBV9
d_gene: TRBD2
j_gene: TRBJ2-5
abundance: -
CDR3nt: TGTGCCAGCAGCCCTCGACTAGCAAGGGGGACCCAGTACTTC
CDR3aa: CASSPRLARGTQYF

v_gene: TRBV11-3
d_gene: -
j_gene: TRBJ2-3
abundance: few
CDR3nt: TGTGCCAGCAGTTCTAGCCGAACTAGCACAGATACGCAGTATTTT
CDR3aa: CASSSSRTSTDTQYF

v_gene: TRBV25-1
d_gene: TRBD2
j_gene: TRBJ2-2
abundance: -
CDR3nt: TGTGCCAGCATGGTAACTAGCGGGAGTTCCGGGGAGCTGTTTTTT
CDR3aa: CASMVTSGSSGELFF

v_gene: TRBV9
d_gene: TRBD2
j_gene: TRBJ2-7
abundance: few
CDR3nt: TGTGCCAGCAGCCCGTCAGCTACCCCGGGACTAGTGTACGAGCAGTACTTC
CDR3aa: CASSPSATPGLVYEQYF

v_gene: TRBV9
d_gene: -
j_gene: TRBJ2-2
abundance: few
CDR3nt: TGTGCCAGCACCGTAAAAGGGAACACCGGGGAGCTGTTTTTT
CDR3aa: CASTVKGNTGELFF

v_gene: TRBV5-1
d_gene: -
j_gene: TRBJ1-2
abundance: -
CDR3nt: TGCGCCAGCAGCTGGTCTGCAGACTTCAACTATGGCTACACCTTC
CDR3aa: CASSWSADFNYGYTF

v_gene: TRBV14
d_gene: -
j_gene: TRBJ1-4
abundance: -
CDR3nt: TGTGCCAGCAGCCAAGATAGGGGGGCGAGTGAAAAACTGTTTTTT
CDR3aa: CASSQDRGASEKLFF

v_gene: TRBV15
d_gene: -
j_gene: TRBJ1-1
abundance: few
CDR3nt: TGTGCCACCAGCAGAGAACCGACAGCGAACACTGAAGCTTTCTTT
CDR3aa: CATSREPTANTEAFF

v_gene: TRBV19
d_gene: -
j_gene: TRBJ2-3
abundance: few
CDR3nt: TGTGCCAGTAGTCCCCCCACAGATACGCAGTATTTT
CDR3aa: CASSPPTDTQYF

v_gene: TRBV5-1
d_gene: -
j_gene: TRBJ2-7
abundance: -
CDR3nt: TGCGCCAGCAGCTTGTCAGTGAGCTCCTACGAGCAGTACTTC
CDR3aa: CASSLSVSSYEQYF

v_gene: TRBV6-8
d_gene: TRBD2
j_gene: TRBJ2-2
abundance: -
CDR3nt: TGTGCCAGCACAGGACTAGCGGGAGTAGGCACCGGGGAGCTGTTTTTT
CDR3aa: CASTGLAGVGTGELFF

v_gene: TRBV6-8
d_gene: -
j_gene: TRBJ1-5
abundance: few
CDR3nt: TGTGCCAGCAGCCTGGGAGTTAGCAATCAGCCCCAGCATTTT
CDR3aa: CASSLGVSNQPQHF

v_gene: TRBV19
d_gene: TRBD1
j_gene: TRBJ1-2
abundance: few
CDR3nt: TGTGCCAGTACCCCGAGGGGGGACAGGGGAATAGAAGGCTACACCTTC
CDR3aa: CASTPRGDRGIEGYTF

v_gene: TRBV19
d_gene: -
j_gene: TRBJ2-1
abundance: few
CDR3nt: TGTGCCAGTAGTCCTACGACAGGCTACAATGAGCAGTTCTTC
CDR3aa: CASSPTTGYNEQFF

v_gene: TRBV5-1
d_gene: -
j_gene: TRBJ2-1
abundance: medium-sized
CDR3nt: TGCGCCAGCAGTCCCTCAACAGGGTCGTCCAATGAGCAGTTCTTC
CDR3aa: CASSPSTGSSNEQFF

v_gene: TRBV2
d_gene: -
j_gene: TRBJ2-7
abundance: -
CDR3nt: TGTGCCAGCGGGAGGATCGCCTACGAGCAGTACTTC
CDR3aa: CASGRIAYEQYF

v_gene: TRBV6-8
d_gene: TRBD1
j_gene: TRBJ1-2
abundance: medium-sized
CDR3nt: TGTGCCAGCACCAGGACAGGGGATGACTATGGCTACACCTTC
CDR3aa: CASTRTGDDYGYTF

v_gene: TRBV6-8
d_gene: -
j_gene: TRBJ1-2
abundance: -
CDR3nt: TGTGCCAGCAGTTACTCGTGGAAGGTTTGGGGGGCCCACCCCAACTATGGCTACACCTTC
CDR3aa: CASSYSWKVWGAHPNYGYTF

v_gene: TRBV11-3
d_gene: -
j_gene: TRBJ1-4
abundance: few
CDR3nt: TGTGCCAGCAGCTCCAATTTGCCTAATGAAAAACTGTTTTTT
CDR3aa: CASSSNLPNEKLFF

v_gene: TRBV28
d_gene: -
j_gene: TRBJ1-5
abundance: few
CDR3nt: TGTGCCAGCAGTGGGGGGGGTAGTCAGCCCCAGCATTTT
CDR3aa: CASSGGGSQPQHF

v_gene: TRBV11-3
d_gene: -
j_gene: TRBJ1-6
abundance: -
CDR3nt: TGTGCCAGCAGCTTACAGGGTTACAATTCACCCCTCCACTTT
CDR3aa: CASSLQGYNSPLHF

v_gene: TRBV27
d_gene: -
j_gene: TRBJ1-3
abundance: few
CDR3nt: TGTGCCAGCAGTTTCGGACGGGGAAACACCATATATTTT
CDR3aa: CASSFGRGNTIYF

v_gene: TRBV6-8
d_gene: TRBD1
j_gene: TRBJ1-1
abundance: -
CDR3nt: TGTGCCAGTCCCCAACAGGGGAATACTGAAGCTTTCTTT
CDR3aa: CASPQQGNTEAFF

v_gene: TRBV2
d_gene: TRBD1
j_gene: TRBJ2-7
abundance: -
CDR3nt: TGTGCCAGCGTCCCGGGACAGCCTCCCTACGAGCAGTACTTC
CDR3aa: CASVPGQPPYEQYF

v_gene: TRBV9
d_gene: -
j_gene: TRBJ1-1
abundance: few
CDR3nt: TGTGCCAGCAGCTTTACGGGGGACACTGAAGCTTTCTTT
CDR3aa: CASSFTGDTEAFF

v_gene: TRBV6-8
d_gene: -
j_gene: TRBJ2-7
abundance: medium-sized
CDR3nt: TGTGCCAGCAGTTACTTGGGCCTAGGAGTCTACGAGCAGTACTTC
CDR3aa: CASSYLGLGVYEQYF

v_gene: TRBV2
d_gene: TRBD2
j_gene: TRBJ2-1
abundance: medium-sized
CDR3nt: TGTGCCAGCAGGGGGGGGAGCCTTGGGGACAATGAGCAGTTCTTC
CDR3aa: CASRGGSLGDNEQFF

v_gene: TRBV6-8
d_gene: -
j_gene: TRBJ1-1
abundance: -
CDR3nt: TGTGCCAGCAGTGGTATTCGTGGTACTGAAGCTTTCTTT
CDR3aa: CASSGIRGTEAFF

v_gene: TRBV9
d_gene: -
j_gene: TRBJ2-7
abundance: -
CDR3nt: TGTGCCAGCAGCCCCCGAAGCACTACTTTCGTCGAGCAGTACTTC
CDR3aa: CASSPRSTTFVEQYF

v_gene: TRBV25-1
d_gene: -
j_gene: TRBJ2-1
abundance: -
CDR3nt: TGTGCCAGCAGTGACTATCCAAGTCTTAGACTGAGCTACAATGAGCAGTTCTTC
CDR3aa: CASSDYPSLRLSYNEQFF

v_gene: TRBV9
d_gene: -
j_gene: TRBJ2-5
abundance: few
CDR3nt: TGTGCCAGCAGCGTAGCTACCAGGGGAGAGACCCAGTACTTC
CDR3aa: CASSVATRGETQYF

v_gene: TRBV19
d_gene: -
j_gene: TRBJ1-1
abundance: -
CDR3nt: TGTGCCAGTAGTATAGACGTCGGGATGAACACTGAAGCTTTCTTT
CDR3aa: CASSIDVGMNTEAFF

v_gene: TRBV28
d_gene: TRBD1
j_gene: TRBJ1-5
abundance: few
CDR3nt: TGTGCCAGCAGATGGACAGGGAGCCATCAGCCCCAGCATTTT
CDR3aa: CASRWTGSHQPQHF

v_gene: TRBV9
d_gene: TRBD2
j_gene: TRBJ2-1
abundance: medium-sized
CDR3nt: TGTGCCAGCAGCGTAGCTGCGGGAGAGGACAATGAGCAGTTCTTC
CDR3aa: CASSVAAGEDNEQFF

v_gene: TRBV11-3
d_gene: -
j_gene: TRBJ2-5
abundance: medium-sized
CDR3nt: TGTGCCAGCAGCTTGGCGGCCCCTGGGGAGACCCAGTACTTC
CDR3aa: CASSLAAPGETQYF

v_gene: TRBV6-8
d_gene: -
j_gene: TRBJ1-2
abundance: few
CDR3nt: TGTGCCAGCAGTCGGAGTCGATTTAATCTAAATGGCTACACCTTC
CDR3aa: CASSRSRFNLNGYTF

v_gene: TRBV11-3
d_gene: -
j_gene: TRBJ2-3
abundance: -
CDR3nt: TGTGCCAGCAGCGGCGCCGGGCCCCAGGGTACAGATACGCAGTATTTT
CDR3aa: CASSGAGPQGTDTQYF

v_gene: TRBV4-1
d_gene: TRBD1
j_gene: TRBJ1-2
abundance: few
CDR3nt: TGCGCCAGCAGCCAAGCAGGGGGCAGATTTAACTATGGCTACACCTTC
CDR3aa: CASSQAGGRFNYGYTF

v_gene: TRBV14
d_gene: -
j_gene: TRBJ2-1
abundance: -
CDR3nt: TGTGCCAGCAGCCAAGTTTCCCTACTCTTATACAATGAGCAGTTCTTC
CDR3aa: CASSQVSLLLYNEQFF

v_gene: TRBV6-4
d_gene: -
j_gene: TRBJ1-5
abundance: -
CDR3nt: TGTGCCAGCATGAAACGACAGGCTGATCAGCCCCAGCATTTT
CDR3aa: CASMKRQADQPQHF

v_gene: TRBV11-3
d_gene: -
j_gene: TRBJ2-1
abundance: few
CDR3nt: TGTGCCAGCAGCCTAAGAAATCTGCCCTACAATGAGCAGTTCTTC
CDR3aa: CASSLRNLPYNEQFF

v_gene: TRBV4-1
d_gene: -
j_gene: TRBJ2-3
abundance: medium-sized
CDR3nt: TGCGCCAGCAGCCAAGCCGGCCTTAACACAGATACGCAGTATTTT
CDR3aa: CASSQAGLNTDTQYF